The 10 T cell receptor beta chains reported below all come from one sample, sequenced in a study of T cell repertoires in cytomegalovirus infection. TCRdb used MiXCR to reprocess the reads, holding one entry per CDR3 protein. The sample has around 320,000 distinct CDR3 sequences; 9% to 9.5% are singletons. Sequencing input: PBMCs. These receptors all stem from a human donor in good health (CMV status not recorded). Some clones in this sample may be carry-over from other donors' samples.

This clonotype was observed at least ten times. This chain uses TRBV7-2 with TRBJ1-1; no definite D call. V lost 5 bases to trimming and J lost 7 bases, with 17 bases between them. Germline CDR1 is SGHTA and CDR2 is FQGNSA. This CDR3 spans 14 amino acids. Here the CDR3 DNA reads TGTGCCAGCAGCCCTCAAATAACAGTTCATGAAGCTTTCTTT. Translation gives CASSPQITVHEAFF.

In this sample, this clonotype turned up a few times. DNA for the CDR3: TGTGCCAGCAGTTTATACGGCAGGGGAAGCGGCTACACCTTC. Translating it yields CASSLYGRGSGYTF. The chain recombines TRBV27 with TRBJ1-2; D perhaps matches TRBD1 (6 bases). The V and J ends lost 1 base and 8 bases respectively, with 14 bases between them. The CDR3 runs to 14 residues. Germline CDR1 MNHEY, CDR2 SMNVEV (reference sequence).

This chain uses TRBV10-3 with TRBJ1-2; the match to TRBD1 covers 7 bases. The CDR3 totals 11 residues. The junction had 5 bases not matched to a gene; V was cut back by 6 bases and J by 10 bases. Germline CDR1 ENHRY, CDR2 SYGVKD. CDR3: CAIRETGAYTF. The CDR3 coding sequence is TGTGCCATCAGGGAAACAGGGGCCTACACCTTC.

The table lists this clonotype with many counts. CDR3: CASSFGGGNEKLFF. The CDR3 DNA is TGTGCCAGCAGTTTCGGGGGAGGTAATGAAAAACTGTTTTTT. This rearrangement joins TRBV12-3 or TRBV12-4 to TRBJ1-4; D might be TRBD1 (5 bases). V lost 3 bases and J lost 4, with 9 bases in between. The CDR3 is 14 residues long.

Many counts were recorded for this clonotype. This rearrangement joins TRBV6-1 to TRBJ1-1; 8 bases line up with TRBD1. V was pared by 6 bases and J by 10 bases, with 10 bases of the junction left unmatched. This CDR3 has 13 amino acids. CDR1 and CDR2 (germline): MNHNS, SASEGT. The CDR3 loop is CASSNHRGNRAFF. CDR3 bases: TGTGCCAGCAGCAATCACAGGGGGAACAGAGCTTTCTTT.

This rearrangement joins TRBV6-5 to TRBJ2-5; D assignment may be TRBD1 or TRBD2 (5 bases each). Looked up from germline, CDR1 is MNHEY and CDR2 is SVGAGI. The CDR3 is 14 amino acids. Trimming shortened V by 2 bases and J by 2 bases, and 9 bases separated the two germline ends. The CDR3 DNA sequence: TGTGCCAGCAGTTACAGAGGGGTGCAAGAGACCCAGTACTTC. Residues: CASSYRGVQETQYF.

This clonotype was seen repeatedly, ten times or more. This rearrangement joins TRBV7-6 to TRBJ1-5, with a weak D call TRBD1 (6 bases). Trimming removed 1 base from V and 5 bases from J, with 12 bases in between. Germline-derived CDR1 and CDR2 are SGHVS and FNYEAQ. The CDR3 consists of 15 residues. The CDR3 bases are TGTGCCAGCAGCTTAGACCCCAACAGGGATCAGCCCCAGCATTTT. Translating it yields CASSLDPNRDQPQHF.

This clonotype was seen ten or more times. V gene TRBV7-2 combines with J gene TRBJ2-7; 8 bases are a match to TRBD2. The J segment lost 2 bases and the V segment lost 5 bases, leaving 14 bases of the junction unmatched. The CDR3 has 17 amino acids. CDR1 is SGHTA, CDR2 FQGNSA, per germline. For the CDR3, the DNA is TGTGCCAGCAGCCGGTCGGGGGGGCGGGGTAGCGCCTACGAGCAGTACTTC. Its translation: CASSRSGGRGSAYEQYF.

This clonotype was observed a few times. The V and J genes are TRBV24-1 and TRBJ2-6, with TRBD2 matching over 14 bases. This CDR3 is 20 amino acids long. Germline-derived CDR1 and CDR2 are KGHDR and SFDVKD. Losses at the gene ends were 5 bases for V and 1 base for J; bases not matched to a gene: 9. DNA for the CDR3: TGTGCCACCAGTGCCCCTGTGGGACTAGCGGGGGCTTCTGGGGCCAACGTCCTGACTTTC. Translation: CATSAPVGLAGASGANVLTF.

There are many counts of this clonotype. The gene calls are TRBV4-2 and TRBJ1-5; D perhaps matches TRBD1 (5 bases). The V end was cut by 0 bases, the J end by 7 bases, with 13 bases between. This CDR3 region has 15 residues. Germline loops: CDR1 LGHNA, CDR2 YNFKEQ. The CDR3 DNA reads as TGTGCCAGCAGCCAAGAGGGGCAGGCCCAACAGCCCCAGCATTTT. Protein product: CASSQEGQAQQPQHF.